One and the same sample provided the 8 T cell receptor beta chains below, sequenced in a study of blood T cell repertoires in COVID-19. TCRdb's copy holds only in-frame clones and misses some; the assay was immunoSEQ multiplex PCR. The sample includes fewer than 85,000 clones, 88% of them seen just once. The sample comprised peripheral blood. Every receptor here comes from a human donor in a cohort sampled during active COVID-19.

The rearrangement joins TRBV12-3 or TRBV12-4 to TRBJ2-7, with a tentative D call TRBD2 (5 bases). The CDR3 sequence is 12 residues long. V shed 3 bases and J shed 4 bases, with 7 bases lying between them. This chain's CDR3 is CASSFGRYEQYF. The CDR3 nucleotides read TGTGCCAGCAGTTTTGGGAGATACGAGCAGTACTTC.

The gene calls are TRBV2 and TRBJ2-3, with 7 nucleotides matching TRBD1. Germline CDR1 is SNHLY and CDR2 is FYNNEI. V lost 3 bases, J lost 0 bases, and 9 bases stayed unmatched. The CDR3 runs 17 residues. This CDR3 reads CASSDMSAGGSTDTQYF. The CDR3 region has the DNA TGTGCCAGCAGTGATATGTCGGCAGGGGGTAGCACAGATACGCAGTATTTT.

This chain uses TRBV9 with TRBJ1-2, with TRBD1 matching over 10 bases. Losses at the gene ends were 2 bases for V and 6 bases for J; bases not matched to a gene: 4. CDR1 is SGDLS and CDR2 is YYNGEE in the germline V gene. The CDR3 runs 14 residues. The CDR3 sequence is CASSVDGQGDGYTF. The CDR3 DNA is TGTGCCAGCAGCGTTGATGGACAGGGGGATGGCTACACCTTC.

This clone occurred a few times. The chain recombines TRBV19 with TRBJ2-1, with TRBD2 identical over 9 bases. CDR1 and CDR2 (germline): LNHDA, SQIVND (reference sequence). V lost 1 base to trimming and J lost 6 bases; unmatched junction nucleotides: 4. The CDR3 contains 15 residues. CDR3 bases: TGTGCCAGTAGTATAGGCGGGGGGGCCGGCAATGAGCAGTTCTTC. Translating it yields CASSIGGGAGNEQFF.

The chain couples TRBV5-4 to TRBJ2-3, with 14 bases that match TRBD2. Germline CDR1 and CDR2: SGHNT and YYREEE (reference sequence). The V gene end was trimmed by 4 bases and the J gene end by 3 bases; junction bases not matched to a gene: 4. The length of the CDR3 is 16 residues. The CDR3 DNA follows: TGTGCCAGCAGCAAAGGGACTAGCGGGAGTACAGATACGCAGTATTTT. Protein product: CASSKGTSGSTDTQYF.

The rearrangement joins TRBV19 to TRBJ2-2; 7 bases align to TRBD2. J gave up 2 bases and V 4 bases, and 10 bases lay outside the gene matches. In germline, CDR1 is LNHDA, CDR2 SQIVND (reference sequence). The CDR3 loop spans 17 amino acids. The chain's CDR3 is CASSTLSAGINTGELFF. DNA of the CDR3: TGTGCCAGTAGTACGCTCTCAGCGGGAATAAACACCGGGGAGCTGTTTTTT.

This clone was detected a few times. This chain links TRBV6-4 with TRBJ2-3; perhaps D is TRBD1 or TRBD2 (6 bases each). Deletions cut 8 bases from V and 2 bases from J, with 11 bases between. Germline lookup yields CDR1 MRHNA and CDR2 SNTAGT. The CDR3 has 13 amino acids. CDR3 coding DNA: TGTGCCAGCGGTGCGGGACACACAGATACGCAGTATTTT. Translating gives CASGAGHTDTQYF.

CDR3 sequence reads: CASSVQRTGGNEKLFF. The CDR3 coding sequence is TGTGCCAGCAGTGTTCAGAGGACAGGGGGGAATGAAAAACTGTTTTTT. The rearrangement joins TRBV2 to TRBJ1-4, with TRBD1 matching 10 bases. The CDR3 totals 16 residues. V lost 4 bases to trimming and J lost 5 bases; unmatched junction nucleotides: 7. CDR1 is SNHLY, CDR2 FYNNEI, per germline.